This entry is about one TCR beta chain. The antigen is undetermined. Data came from immunoSEQ multiplex PCR; TCRdb stores just in-frame clones and leaves some out. The sample contains 100,000 to 110,000 clones, around 90% of which appear only once. The data originate from a study of T cell responses to AZD1222 COVID-19 vaccine. Findings of the study overall: Repertoires were sampled only after the peak T cell response. Spike as a whole was targeted by vaccine-associated CD4 TCRs, dominant at 160-218 and 743-854. Mostly white British, mostly female donors; authors suggested clonal diversity may be underestimated. Spike-specific TCR breadth and depth went up after people got two AZD1222 doses.

V was clipped by 4 bases and J by 4 bases, with 11 bases between them. CDR1 is LNHNV and CDR2 is YYDKDF in the germline V gene (reference sequence). The CDR3 spans 14 residues. The sequences come from peripheral blood, collected on day 0 of AZD1222 vaccination. The TCR was taken from an adult in good health. The chain links TRBV15 to TRBJ1-5; D might be TRBD1 (5 bases). CDR3 amino acids: CATSKGLWNQPQHF. CDR3 in DNA: TGTGCCACCAGCAAGGGGCTTTGGAATCAGCCCCAGCATTTT. Full variable domain (remainder filled in from reference TRBV15 and TRBJ1-5): DAMVIQNPRYQVTQFGKPVTLSCSQTLNHNVMYWYQQKSSQAPKLLFHYYDKDFNNEADTPDNFQSRRPNTSFCFLDIRSPGLGDTAMYLCATSKGLWNQPQHFGDGTRLSIL.